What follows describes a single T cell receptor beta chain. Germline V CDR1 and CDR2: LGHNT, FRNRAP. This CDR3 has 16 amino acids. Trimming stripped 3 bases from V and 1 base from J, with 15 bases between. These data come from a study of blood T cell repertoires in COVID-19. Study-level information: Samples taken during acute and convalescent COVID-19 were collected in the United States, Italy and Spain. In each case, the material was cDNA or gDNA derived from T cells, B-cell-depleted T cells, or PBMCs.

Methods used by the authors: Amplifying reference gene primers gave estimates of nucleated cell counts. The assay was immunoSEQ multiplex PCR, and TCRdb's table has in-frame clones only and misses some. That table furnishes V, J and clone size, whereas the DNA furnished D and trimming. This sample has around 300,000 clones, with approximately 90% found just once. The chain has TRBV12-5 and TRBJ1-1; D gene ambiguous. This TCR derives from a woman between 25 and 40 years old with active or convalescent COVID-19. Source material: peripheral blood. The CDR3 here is CASGFNDSSQNTEAFF. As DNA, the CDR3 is TGTGCTAGTGGTTTTAACGATAGCAGTCAGAACACTGAAGCTTTCTTT.